The clone carrying this TCR beta chain was counted many times. Its specificity is not known. CDR1 is MNHEY and CDR2 is SMNVEV in the germline V gene (reference sequence). V lost 9 bases and J lost 9; bases outside the gene matches: 5. CDR3 length equals 13 residues. The data are from a study of T cells in Graves' hyperthyroidism and ophthalmopathy. Study-level findings and limits: The authors' 13 V-J model separated ophthalmopathy from stable hyperthyroidism.

RNA transcripts served as the template for amplifying TCR beta CDR3 regions. HTBI primers were employed in a first-round RT-PCR of the TCR CDR3. TCRdb re-derived calls from the multiplex PCR reads in MiXCR, one entry per CDR3 protein. Of more than 500,000 distinct CDR3 sequences detected, 15% to 20% appear once; the ten largest clones hold less than 30%. This rearrangement joins TRBV27 to TRBJ2-1, with 13 bases aligning to TRBD2. The clonotype originates from a woman aged 25 to 39 with Graves' ophthalmopathy. The specimen sequenced was blood. The CDR3 sequence: CASGLAGAVEQFF. The CDR3 DNA reads as TGTGCCAGTGGACTAGCGGGAGCGGTTGAGCAGTTCTTC.